These 8 T cell receptor beta chains were sequenced from one sample in a study of blood T cell repertoires in COVID-19 (TCRdb year 2020). Receptors were amplified or captured by the immunoSEQ multiplex PCR assay. TCRdb retrieved this table from immuneACCESS and kept in-frame rearrangements only. Not all clones are present; in checked studies, unresolved V genes account for under half, and no reason is known for the remainder. The sample records some 230,000 clones, over 75% of which are singletons. Under 3.5% of the sample is in the top ten clones. Material: PBMCs or T cells enriched from blood (not recorded which). The origin of the receptors is a woman between 18 and 29 years old in a cohort exposed to, infected with or recovered from COVID-19 (not recorded which).

The CDR3 protein is CASSYSRQNTQYF. In DNA, the CDR3 is TGTGCCAGCAGTTACTCGAGACAGAACACGCAGTATTTT. The rearrangement links TRBV6-5 to TRBJ2-3; TRBD1 is a possible D gene (5 bases). The V end lost 0 bases, the J end lost 9 bases, and 10 bases lay between the germline ends. Germline V CDR1 and CDR2: MNHEY, SVGAGI. CDR3 length equals 13 residues.

This clone was picked up one time. This rearrangement joins TRBV29-1 to TRBJ2-2, with 8 bases that match TRBD2. Germline V CDR1 and CDR2: SQVTM, ANQGSEA. CDR3 length: 15 amino acids. The CDR3 reads CRARTSWANTGELFF. For the CDR3, the DNA is TGCAGGGCTAGGACTAGCTGGGCGAACACCGGGGAGCTGTTTTTT.

The V and J genes are TRBV7-9 and TRBJ1-4; D ambiguous. Germline-derived CDR1 and CDR2 are SEHNR and FQNEAQ (reference sequence). Trimming removed 8 bases at V and 7 bases at J, with 17 bases between. CDR3 length: 14 amino acids. CDR3 coding DNA: TGTGCCAGCCTCCGGGGTGGGGAATCTGAAAAACTGTTTTTT. It specifies CASLRGGESEKLFF.

The genes are TRBV5-1 and TRBJ2-3; D is possibly TRBD1 (6 bases). V lost 4 bases to trimming and J lost 6 bases, with 21 bases between them. The CDR3 spans 16 residues. In germline, CDR1 is SGHRS, CDR2 YFSETQ. CDR3: CASSRTLDSNTDTQYF. The CDR3 DNA reads as TGCGCCAGCAGCAGAACTCTGGACAGTAATACGGATACGCAGTATTTT.

V and J are TRBV12-3 or TRBV12-4 and TRBJ1-5, with unresolved D. The CDR3 spans 13 residues. Trimming stripped 10 bases from V and 6 bases from J, with 16 bases between. CDR3 sequence reads: CATGEDTLQPQHF. The CDR3 coding sequence is TGTGCCACTGGGGAGGATACACTTCAGCCCCAGCATTTT.

This clone was found once. The chain uses TRBV6-2 or TRBV6-3 and TRBJ1-3; possibly TRBD1 for D (5 bases). This CDR3 comprises 14 residues. V shed 6 bases and J shed 2 bases, with 11 bases lying between them. Germline V gives CDR1 MNHEY, CDR2 SVGEGT. The DNA of the CDR3 is TGTGCCAGCAGCCCTGAAGGGGCTGGAAACACCATATATTTT. Encoded protein: CASSPEGAGNTIYF.

The gene calls are TRBV5-8 and TRBJ1-2; D gene uncertain. Trimming stripped 0 bases from V and 8 bases from J, with 11 bases between. From germline, CDR1 is SGHTS and CDR2 YDEGEE. This CDR3 region has 13 residues. CDR3 residues: CASSLARGFGYTF. The CDR3, as DNA: TGTGCCAGCAGCTTGGCACGCGGATTCGGCTACACCTTC.

This clone was detected only a few times. J is TRBJ2-5 and V is TRBV29-1, with 7 bases matching TRBD1. This CDR3 region has 13 residues. V lost 6 bases and J lost 0; bases outside the gene matches: 4. Germline lookup yields CDR1 SQVTM and CDR2 ANQGSEA. The CDR3 is CSVAGGNQETQYF. The CDR3 bases are TGCAGCGTGGCAGGGGGTAACCAAGAGACCCAGTACTTC. The variable domain in full, completed from reference TRBV29-1 and TRBJ2-5, reads SAVISQKPSRDICQRGTSLTIQCQVDSQVTMMFWYRQQPGQSLTLIATANQGSEATYESGFVIDKFPISRPNLTFSTLTVSNMSPEDSSIYLCSVAGGNQETQYFGPGTRLLVL.